The source of this TCR beta chain is a study of cytomegalovirus exposure and HLA in healthy donors. V lost 3 bases and J lost 3, with 14 bases in between. The germline V gene encodes CDR1 MDHEN and CDR2 SYDVKM. CDR3 length: 15 residues. Findings of the study overall: The listing of 150 to 200 TCR beta chains classed them as cytomegalovirus-associated. CMV antigen specificity of a few CMV-associated chains was confirmed in vitro. In a later analysis, HLA-associated TCR beta chains were more clonally expanded than equally common others.

On this clone itself: Its antigen remains unknown.

PCR was performed using 60 Vbeta and 13 Jbeta primers. TCRdb's table, derived via immunoSEQ multiplex PCR, lists solely in-frame clones and lacks some. Counted here are around 110,000 clones, approximately 81% occurring once; the ten biggest clones make up 2.5% to 3.5%. The chain joins TRBV28 to TRBJ2-5, with D possibly TRBD1 on 5 matching bases. The receptor's source is a woman between 18 and 29 years old in good health and CMV-seropositive. Sequenced: PBMCs. The CDR3 DNA is TGTGCCAGCAGTTTGGGGTCGGGCAGGGAAGAGACCCAGTACTTC. Translating it yields CASSLGSGREETQYF.